These T cell receptor beta chains were read from a single sample in a study of blood T cell repertoires in COVID-19. The repertoire was sequenced with immunoSEQ multiplex PCR; TCRdb's copy has only in-frame clones and lacks some. In the table there are some 47,000 clones, around 86% of which are singletons. The sample taken for sequencing was peripheral blood. The source is a woman older than 75 with acute or convalescent COVID-19. The CDR3 runs from the conserved cysteine through the conserved F or W. A D gene is named only where the DNA matches it firmly. Clone size, where shown, is once, few, many, or a class for clones that have expanded.

>TRBV10-1|-|-|TRBJ1-2
CASSESAESSRSRGYTF
TGCGCCAGCAGTGAGTCGGCAGAAAGTAGCCGCAGTAGAGGCTACACCTTC
>TRBV19|TRBD1|-|TRBJ1-3
CASAPRGPGNTIYF
TGTGCCAGTGCCCCCAGGGGGCCTGGAAACACCATATATTTT
>TRBV18|-|once|TRBJ1-3
CASSPLSRGPRSGNTIYF
TGTGCCAGCTCACCACTTTCAAGAGGTCCCCGCTCTGGAAACACCATATATTTT
>TRBV6-1|TRBD2|-|TRBJ2-5
CASSEEPLAGVETQYF
TGTGCCAGCAGTGAAGAACCACTAGCGGGGGTAGAGACCCAGTACTTC
>TRBV3-1/TRBV3-2|TRBD1|-|TRBJ1-2
CASSTDRIYGYTF
TGTGCCAGCAGCACGGACAGGATCTATGGCTACACCTTC
>TRBV19|TRBD1|-|TRBJ2-2
CASRPDRFTGELFF
TGTGCCAGTAGGCCGGACAGGTTCACCGGGGAGCTGTTTTTT
>TRBV3-1/TRBV3-2|-|-|TRBJ2-3
CASSQGTPDTQYF
TGTGCCAGCAGCCAAGGGACACCAGATACGCAGTATTTT
>TRBV6-5|-|-|TRBJ1-4
CASSPGKANEKLFF
TGTGCCAGCAGTCCAGGGAAAGCTAATGAAAAACTGTTTTTT
>TRBV3-1/TRBV3-2|-|-|TRBJ1-3
CASSQVTGNSGNTIYF
TGTGCCAGCAGCCAAGTCACGGGAAACTCTGGAAACACCATATATTTT
>TRBV19|TRBD1|-|TRBJ1-6
CASSKTPGQILNSPLHF
TGTGCCAGTAGTAAAACCCCGGGACAGATCCTTAATTCACCCCTCCACTTT
>TRBV7-2|-|once|TRBJ1-4
CASSSPYRSTNEKLFF
TGTGCCAGCAGCTCTCCATACAGGTCCACTAATGAAAAACTGTTTTTT
>TRBV3-1/TRBV3-2|-|-|TRBJ1-1
CASRIGVGNTEAFF
TGTGCCAGCAGGATCGGGGTGGGGAACACTGAAGCTTTCTTT
>TRBV7-9|-|-|TRBJ1-3
CASSLSRSGNTIYF
TGTGCCAGCAGCTTAAGCCGGTCTGGAAACACCATATATTTT
>TRBV5-1|-|-|TRBJ2-7
CASSLPGDYEQYF
TGCGCCAGCAGCTTACCAGGGGACTACGAGCAGTACTTC
>TRBV18|-|once|TRBJ1-2
CASSLTDSETNYGYTF
TGTGCCAGCTCACTAACGGACAGCGAGACTAACTATGGCTACACCTTC
>TRBV4-2|TRBD2|few|TRBJ2-7
CASSQASGVSSYEQYF
TGTGCCAGCAGCCAAGCTAGCGGGGTGAGCTCCTACGAGCAGTACTTC
>TRBV6-1|TRBD2|-|TRBJ2-1
CASSEGLGLAGSQGYEQFF
TGTGCCAGCAGTGAAGGGTTAGGACTAGCGGGGAGCCAGGGCTATGAGCAGTTCTTC
>TRBV5-6|-|-|TRBJ1-6
CASSTTGFRLPLHF
TGTGCCAGCAGCACCACAGGGTTTCGATTACCCCTCCACTTT
>TRBV14|-|-|TRBJ2-1
CASSPQGAGQYNEQFF
TGTGCCAGCAGCCCGCAAGGGGCGGGGCAATACAATGAGCAGTTCTTC
>TRBV3-1/TRBV3-2|-|few|TRBJ1-6
CASSQDTAGDSPLHF
TGTGCCAGCAGCCAAGATACGGCAGGGGATTCACCCCTCCACTTT
>TRBV7-7|-|-|TRBJ1-1
CASSTDLNTEAFF
TGTGCCAGCAGCACGGACTTGAACACTGAAGCTTTCTTT
>TRBV15|-|few|TRBJ1-4
CATSRDGGRGDEKLFF
TGTGCCACCAGCAGAGATGGGGGCAGGGGAGATGAAAAACTGTTTTTT
>TRBV5-4|TRBD2|-|TRBJ2-2
CASSLDGGVNTGELFF
TGTGCCAGCAGCTTGGACGGGGGGGTAAACACCGGGGAGCTGTTTTTT
>TRBV10-3|TRBD1|-|TRBJ1-5
CASGTGYDQPQHF
TGTGCCAGCGGGACAGGGTACGATCAGCCCCAGCATTTT
>TRBV19|-|-|TRBJ2-5
CASSIWTGRSYGTQYF
TGTGCCAGTAGTATATGGACGGGGAGGTCGTACGGGACCCAGTACTTC
>TRBV5-1|-|-|TRBJ2-3
CASSLGDKVTDTQYF
TGCGCCAGCAGCTTAGGGGACAAAGTCACAGATACGCAGTATTTT
>TRBV4-2|-|-|TRBJ1-1
CASSQYAGRDEAFF
TGTGCCAGCAGCCAATACGCAGGGCGGGATGAAGCTTTCTTT
>TRBV30|-|-|TRBJ2-2
CAWSSAGELFF
TGTGCCTGGAGCTCGGCCGGGGAGCTGTTTTTT